Described below is a single T cell receptor beta chain sequence and its context. The sample belongs to a study of blood T cell repertoires in COVID-19. On the study more broadly: The samples span acute and convalescent COVID-19 from the United States, Italy and Spain.

Only in-frame clones appear in the TCRdb table, and some are missing; sequencing was by immunoSEQ multiplex PCR. The table shows some 190,000 clones, with 85% to 90% occurring only once. Sample: peripheral blood. The TCR was taken from a human donor in a cohort sampled during active COVID-19.

The CDR3 DNA sequence: TGTGCCTGGGGAGTCCAGGGGGCCTACGAGCAGTACTTC. Protein sequence: CAWGVQGAYEQYF. The J gene is TRBJ2-7, the V gene TRBV30; the match to TRBD1 covers 7 bases. V trimming: 5 bases; J trimming: 2 bases; junction bases outside the gene matches: 6. The germline V gene encodes CDR1 GTSNPN and CDR2 SVGIG (reference sequence). The CDR3 loop spans 13 amino acids.